The clone carrying this T cell receptor (beta chain) was observed a handful of times. Trimming pared 1 base from V and 5 bases from J, leaving 14 bases between. Germline V gene lookup returns CDR1 SEHNR and CDR2 FQNEAQ (reference sequence). CDR3 size: 15 residues. This record comes from a study of cytomegalovirus exposure and HLA in healthy donors. PCR involved 60 Vbeta and 13 Jbeta primers. Sequencing used immunoSEQ multiplex PCR; TCRdb keeps in-frame clones, though not all of them. This table holds 90,000 to 150,000 clones, 70% to 85% found once. The specimen sequenced was PBMCs. The genes are TRBV7-9 and TRBJ1-1, with D possibly matching TRBD1 (6 bases). This sequence originates from a man between 18 and 35 years old in good health and CMV-seropositive. CDR3 in amino acids: CASSLVSGVSTEAFF. The CDR3 nucleotides are TGTGCCAGCAGCTTAGTCTCAGGGGTGTCGACTGAAGCTTTCTTT.